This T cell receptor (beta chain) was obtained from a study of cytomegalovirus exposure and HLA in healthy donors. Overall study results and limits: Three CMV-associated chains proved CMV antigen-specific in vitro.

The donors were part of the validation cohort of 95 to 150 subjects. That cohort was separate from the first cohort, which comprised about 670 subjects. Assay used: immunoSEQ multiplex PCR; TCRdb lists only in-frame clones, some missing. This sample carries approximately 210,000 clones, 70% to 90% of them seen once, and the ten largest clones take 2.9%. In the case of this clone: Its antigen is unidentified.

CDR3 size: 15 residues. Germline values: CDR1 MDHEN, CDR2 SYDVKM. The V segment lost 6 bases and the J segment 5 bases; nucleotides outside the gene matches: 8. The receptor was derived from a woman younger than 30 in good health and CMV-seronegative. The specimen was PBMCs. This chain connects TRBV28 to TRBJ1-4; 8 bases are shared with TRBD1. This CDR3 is CASSRHRGRNEKLFF. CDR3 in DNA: TGTGCCAGCAGCCGCCACAGGGGGAGGAATGAAAAACTGTTTTTT.